Below are 17 T cell receptor beta chains sequenced from a single sample in a study of T cells in localized non-small cell lung cancer. Only in-frame clones appear in the TCRdb table, and some are missing; sequencing was by immunoSEQ multiplex PCR. The sample contains fewer than 15,000 clones, 25% to 30% of which appear only once. The material was lung tumor tissue, obtained before any cancer treatment. The source of these receptors is a female donor older than 55 with stage I lung adenocarcinoma.

CDR3 coding DNA: TGTGCCAGCAGCCAAGATCGGGGGGGCATCACCGGGGAGCTGTTTTTT. Its translation is CASSQDRGGITGELFF. J is TRBJ2-2 and V is TRBV14; 8 nucleotides match TRBD2. Germline CDR1 is SGHDN and CDR2 is FVKESK. V was clipped by 0 bases and J by 4 bases; unmatched bases: 4. The CDR3 extends over 16 amino acids.

The V call is TRBV9, the J call TRBJ2-5; D unclear. There are 13 residues in the CDR3. V shed 4 bases and J shed 0 bases, with 7 bases lying between them. Germline V gene data show CDR1 as SGDLS and CDR2 as YYNGEE. The CDR3 coding sequence is TGTGCCAGCAGCTCCCCCAACCAAGAGACCCAGTACTTC. Protein product: CASSSPNQETQYF.

In its sample, this clone was seen a few times. This chain uses TRBV9 with TRBJ2-1; either TRBD1 or TRBD2 may supply D (5 bases each). With 4 bases removed from V and 0 bases from J, the gap between germline ends came to 26 bases. Germline CDR1 and CDR2: SGDLS and YYNGEE. The CDR3 is 20 amino acids. DNA for the CDR3: TGTGCCAGCAGCTTAGGACGGAGCTGGAGATGGGGGAGCTCCTACAATGAGCAGTTCTTC. It encodes CASSLGRSWRWGSSYNEQFF.

The chain is built from TRBV18 and TRBJ2-5; D unclear. V lost 0 bases and J 3 bases, leaving 11 bases between the germline ends. Germline lookup yields CDR1 KGHSH and CDR2 LQKENI. The length of the CDR3 is 15 residues. Here the CDR3 DNA reads TGTGCCAGCTCACCACCGGGCAGAATCGAAGAGACCCAGTACTTC. Protein product: CASSPPGRIEETQYF. The full variable domain, completed using reference TRBV18 and TRBJ2-5, is NAGVMQNPRHLVRRRGQEARLRCSPMKGHSHVYWYRQLPEEGLKFMVYLQKENIIDESGMPKERFSAEFPKEGPSILRIQQVVRGDSAAYFCASSPPGRIEETQYFGPGTRLLVL.

This clone was seen only once. This sequence joins TRBV29-1 and TRBJ2-1; no clear D. V lost 7 bases and J lost 7, with 14 bases in between. The CDR3 has 12 amino acids. Per the germline V gene, CDR1 is SQVTM and CDR2 is ANQGSEA. The CDR3 bases are TGCAGCGCATCGTCAAGTGGGAATGAGCAGTTCTTC. It encodes CSASSSGNEQFF.

The rearrangement links TRBV11-3 to TRBJ1-6; D is possibly TRBD1 (5 bases). V dropped 5 bases and J dropped 7 bases, with 18 bases sitting between them. This CDR3 has 16 residues. Germline V lookup: CDR1 SGHNT, CDR2 YENEEA. CDR3 loop: CASSARGRQINSPLHF. CDR3 in DNA: TGTGCCAGCAGCGCCCGGGGTAGACAGATAAATTCACCCCTCCACTTT.

The rearrangement joins TRBV30 to TRBJ2-3; tentatively, D is TRBD1 (6 bases). Germline CDR1 and CDR2: GTSNPN and SVGIG (reference sequence). Trimming pared 4 bases from V and 6 bases from J, leaving 11 bases between. This CDR3 spans 12 amino acids. The chain's CDR3 is CAWTPRGDTQYF. DNA of the CDR3: TGTGCCTGGACCCCGAGGGGGGATACGCAGTATTTT.

Only a few counts were recorded for this clone. The chain employs TRBV18 and TRBJ1-1; D is unclear. The germline gives CDR1 KGHSH, CDR2 LQKENI. Trimming removed 5 bases at V and 3 bases at J, with 10 bases between. The CDR3 is made up of 13 amino acids. CDR3 coding DNA: TGTGCCAGCTCAACCACGTGGGACACTGAAGCTTTCTTT. Its translation: CASSTTWDTEAFF.

V is TRBV11-3 and J is TRBJ2-3, with 11 bases identical to TRBD1. The CDR3 runs 15 residues. V trimming: 1 base; J trimming: 8 bases; junction bases outside the gene matches: 5. Germline V gene data show CDR1 as SGHNT and CDR2 as YENEEA. The CDR3 loop reads CASSLGTGGAGTQYF. The CDR3 DNA is TGTGCCAGCAGCTTAGGGACAGGGGGCGCAGGTACGCAGTATTTT.

This sequence joins TRBV11-3 and TRBJ2-3; either TRBD1 or TRBD2 may fit D (6 bases each). The CDR3 is made up of 14 amino acids. CDR1 is SGHNT and CDR2 is YENEEA in the germline V gene. Trimming pared 5 bases from V and 4 bases from J, leaving 13 bases between. CDR3 coding DNA: TGTGCCAGCAGCCTAGGGGGGAGTGCAGATACGCAGTATTTT. It codes for CASSLGGSADTQYF.

The J gene is TRBJ1-2, the V gene TRBV14; tentative D call: TRBD1 (6 bases). The V end lost 3 bases, the J end lost 8 bases, and 13 bases lay between the germline ends. The CDR3 is 13 residues long. Germline V gene sequence: CDR1 SGHDN, CDR2 FVKESK. CDR3 nucleotides: TGTGCCAGCAGCCACCAGGGGAACCCGGGCTACACCTTC. It specifies CASSHQGNPGYTF.

The chain links TRBV14 to TRBJ1-2, with 7 bases matching TRBD1. This CDR3 is built from 12 residues. The V gene end was trimmed by 3 bases and the J gene end by 8 bases; junction bases not matched to a gene: 3. Germline CDR1 is SGHDN and CDR2 is FVKESK. CDR3 region: CASSQTGWGYTF. The CDR3, as DNA: TGTGCCAGCAGCCAGACAGGGTGGGGCTACACCTTC.

This clone has a count of ten or more. The chain recombines TRBV6-8 with TRBJ1-2, with unresolved D. The ends were cut back, 7 bases at V and 2 bases at J, with 11 bases in the middle. The CDR3 is 13 amino acids. The germline V gene encodes CDR1 MNHGY and CDR2 SAAAGT. The CDR3 DNA reads as TGTGCCAGCAAGAGAGACATCAACTATGGCTACACCTTC. As protein: CASKRDINYGYTF.

This clone was found a few times. CDR3 residues: CASSQTELITYGYTF. The CDR3 DNA reads TGCGCCAGCAGCCAAACCGAGCTTATCACCTATGGCTACACCTTC. The chain carries TRBV4-1 and TRBJ1-2; D remains ambiguous. Germline CDR1 and CDR2: MGHRA and YSYEKL. This CDR3 is 15 amino acids long. V was cut by 2 bases and J by 4 bases, with 14 bases left in between.

This clone was counted between two and nine times. The chain joins TRBV6-8 to TRBJ2-3; TRBD2 matches at 13 bases. The CDR3 spans 15 residues. From germline, CDR1 is MNHGY and CDR2 SAAAGT. V shed 7 bases and J 6 bases; nucleotides not matched to a gene: 7. The CDR3 reads CASKQLAGGSDTQYF. For the CDR3, the DNA is TGTGCCAGCAAACAACTAGCGGGGGGGTCGGATACGCAGTATTTT.

This clone was seen more than once but under ten times. This chain joins TRBV30 and TRBJ1-4; 10 bases are shared with TRBD1. In germline, CDR1 is GTSNPN, CDR2 SVGIG (reference sequence). This CDR3 region has 15 residues. J gave up 8 bases and V 2 bases, and 8 bases lay outside the gene matches. For the CDR3, the DNA is TGTGCCTGGAGTTGGGGACAGGGGCTCGGAGAAAAACTGTTTTTT. The encoded protein is CAWSWGQGLGEKLFF.

This clone was seen a few times. This rearrangement joins TRBV11-3 to TRBJ1-5, with D tentatively TRBD1 (5 bases). CDR1 and CDR2 from the germline V gene are SGHNT and YENEEA. The germline V and J ends were trimmed by 1 base and 4 bases, with 8 bases remaining between them. This CDR3 is built from 14 residues. The CDR3 nucleotides read TGTGCCAGCAGCTTAGGGGCAGGGAATCAGCCCCAGCATTTT. Amino acid sequence: CASSLGAGNQPQHF.